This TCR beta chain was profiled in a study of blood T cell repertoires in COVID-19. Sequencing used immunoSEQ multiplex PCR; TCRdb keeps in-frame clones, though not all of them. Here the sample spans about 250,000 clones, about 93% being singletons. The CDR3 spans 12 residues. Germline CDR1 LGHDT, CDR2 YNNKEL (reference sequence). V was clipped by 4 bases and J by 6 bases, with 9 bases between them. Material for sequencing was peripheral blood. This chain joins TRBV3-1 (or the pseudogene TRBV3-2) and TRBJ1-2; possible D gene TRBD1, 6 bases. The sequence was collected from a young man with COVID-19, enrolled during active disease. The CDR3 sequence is CASSPNRDGYTF. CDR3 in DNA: TGTGCCAGCAGCCCGAACAGGGATGGCTACACCTTC.